This T cell receptor beta chain was captured by sequencing in a study of T cell responses to AZD1222 COVID-19 vaccine. The study's findings and limits: Nearly half of unique spike-specific TCRs reportedly avoided B.1.351 and B.1.1.7 mutated regions. Across the whole spike, CD4 TCRs peaked at regions 160-218 and 743-854. Baseline serostatus was positive in only a handful of AZD1222 recipients. Possibly, clonal diversity was underestimated; donors were largely white British and included more females.

Here immunoSEQ multiplex PCR was the method, and the copy in TCRdb shows in-frame clones only, minus some. The data hold around 210,000 clones, with less than 95% observed a single time. CDR1 is MNHEY, CDR2 SMNVEV, per germline (reference sequence). CDR3 length: 14 amino acids. Trimming shortened V by 8 bases and J by 0 bases, and 13 bases separated the two germline ends. About this clone itself: Its matching antigen is unknown.

The sample in question was peripheral blood, obtained 28 days after the second dose of the MenACWY control vaccine. The receptor comes from an adult who received the MenACWY meningococcal vaccine as a control. The chain uses TRBV27 and TRBJ1-2, with D hard to call. The CDR3 region is CASHPGGANYGYTF. In nucleotides, the CDR3 is TGTGCCAGCCATCCCGGAGGAGCTAACTATGGCTACACCTTC.